This T cell receptor (beta chain) was captured in a study of blood T cell repertoires in COVID-19. Study summary: From the United States, Italy and Spain came samples of acute and convalescent COVID-19. The analysed material was cDNA or gDNA that came from T cells, B-cell-depleted T cells, or PBMCs.

As processed by the authors: The assay estimated nucleated cells by amplifying reference gene primers. Sequencing was performed with immunoSEQ multiplex PCR; in TCRdb, only in-frame clones are kept and a portion is missing. V and J calls and clone size are copied from that table; D and trimming were computed from the DNA. The table records fewer than 350,000 clones, approximately 92% of them present only once. Recruited during active infection, patients (from Seattle) were subsequently followed longitudinally. Unmatched junction bases numbered 5, after V lost 4 bases and J lost 8 bases. Germline CDR1 and CDR2: SGHRS and YFSETQ. This CDR3 is built from 14 residues.

The sequencing input was peripheral blood. V and J are TRBV5-1 and TRBJ1-3; TRBD1 aligns across 11 bases. The receptor was derived from a young woman with COVID-19, enrolled during active disease. The CDR3, as DNA: TGCGCCAGCAGCGAGGGACAGGGGGGCGACACCATATATTTT. Encoded protein: CASSEGQGGDTIYF.